This entry lists 10 T cell receptor beta chains sequenced from one sample in a study of T-cell memory formation after mild COVID-19. TCRdb re-derived calls from the 5' RACE reads in MiXCR, one entry per CDR3 protein. The sample carries 400,000 to 550,000 distinct CDR3 sequences, more than 20% recorded once. The sample taken for sequencing was PBMCs or a T cell subset sorted from them (not recorded which). The receptor source for this set is an adult woman who had mild COVID-19 (a few samples of this study predate the infection). Cell type and time point are not known.

The gene calls are TRBV25-1 and TRBJ2-2, with D unclear. The germline gives CDR1 MGHDK, CDR2 SYGVNS. V lost 1 base to trimming and J lost 3 bases, with 12 bases between them. The CDR3 is 16 amino acids. Here the CDR3 DNA reads TGTGCCAGCAGTGAATTGTATGAAACATACACCGGGGAGCTGTTTTTT. This encodes CASSELYETYTGELFF.

V usage is TRBV11-1 and J usage is TRBJ2-7; TRBD1 is a possible D gene (5 bases). V was trimmed by 2 bases and J by 5 bases, leaving 19 bases between them. Germline CDR1 and CDR2: SGHAT and FQDESV (reference sequence). The CDR3 is 16 residues long. CDR3 sequence: CASSLNDVAGHHEQYF. CDR3 DNA sequence: TGTGCCAGCAGCTTAAATGATGTGGCAGGGCATCACGAGCAGTACTTC.

This clonotype was counted ten times or more. The chain is built from TRBV5-1 and TRBJ2-7, with unresolved D. Germline V lookup: CDR1 SGHRS, CDR2 YFSETQ. V was clipped by 0 bases and J by 0 bases, with 4 bases between them. The CDR3 runs 13 residues. The CDR3: CASSLATSYEQYF. The CDR3 bases are TGCGCCAGCAGCTTGGCAACCTCCTACGAGCAGTACTTC.

This clonotype was counted between two and nine times. J is TRBJ1-2 and V is TRBV24-1; TRBD1 matches 7 bases. The CDR3 is 13 residues long. The V segment lost 6 bases and the J segment 4 bases; nucleotides outside the gene matches: 4. The V gene's germline CDR1 is KGHDR and CDR2 SFDVKD. The CDR3 DNA reads as TGTGCCACCAGTCCAGGGGGGAGCTATGGCTACACCTTC. Translating it yields CATSPGGSYGYTF.

Here the CDR3 DNA reads TGTGCCAGCAGATGGACAGGGACTTACACTGAAGCTTTCTTT. It specifies CASRWTGTYTEAFF. The chain uses TRBV12-3 or TRBV12-4 and TRBJ1-1; 8 bases fit TRBD1. V lost 6 bases to trimming and J lost 3 bases; unmatched junction nucleotides: 6. The CDR3 loop spans 14 amino acids.

The chain has TRBV5-1 and TRBJ1-2; TRBD1 agrees at 9 bases. Germline values: CDR1 SGHRS, CDR2 YFSETQ. V was clipped by 1 base and J by 9 bases; unmatched bases: 4. The CDR3 length is 13 residues. CDR3 nucleotide sequence: TGCGCCAGCAGCTTGCGGGACAGGGTTAGCTACACCTTC. This codes for CASSLRDRVSYTF.

The sample holds a few counts of this clonotype. The rearrangement links TRBV20-1 to TRBJ2-1, with TRBD2 matching over 10 bases. This CDR3 comprises 14 residues. Germline trimming cut 6 bases from V and 7 bases from J; bases unmatched to any gene: 9. The germline V gene encodes CDR1 DFQATT and CDR2 SNEGSKA (reference sequence). As DNA, the CDR3 is TGCAGTGCAACGAGCGGGAGGGCCTCAAATGAGCAGTTCTTC. This encodes CSATSGRASNEQFF.

This clonotype was observed at least ten times. The J gene is TRBJ2-3, the V gene TRBV20-1; tentatively, D is TRBD1 (6 bases). The V and J ends lost 0 bases and 1 base respectively, with 14 bases between them. CDR3 length: 16 residues. CDR1 DFQATT and CDR2 SNEGSKA come from the germline V gene (reference sequence). The DNA for the CDR3 is TGCAGTGCTAGAGAGCAGGGGTTCCCCGGCACAGATACGCAGTATTTT. Translation: CSAREQGFPGTDTQYF.

V usage is TRBV20-1 and J usage is TRBJ2-5; 9 bases are a match to TRBD2. The CDR3 spans 15 residues. CDR1 is DFQATT and CDR2 is SNEGSKA in the germline V gene (reference sequence). The V and J ends lost 5 bases and 5 bases, in that order; junction bases with no gene match: 12. CDR3 sequence: CSARGSSGTGETQYF. The CDR3 DNA follows: TGCAGTGCTCGAGGCTCTAGCGGGACGGGGGAGACCCAGTACTTC.

The chain links TRBV12-3 or TRBV12-4 to TRBJ1-2, with D unresolved. The CDR3 has 13 amino acids. V dropped 3 bases and J dropped 6 bases, with 11 bases sitting between them. CDR3 nucleotide sequence: TGTGCCAGCAGTTTGCTCCGCTTCAATGGCTACACCTTC. Its translation is CASSLLRFNGYTF.